Following are 18 T cell receptor beta chains from one sample sequenced in a study of OX40 agonist ivuxolimab in advanced cancers. Assay used: immunoSEQ multiplex PCR; TCRdb lists only in-frame clones, some missing. The sample lists 60,000 to 80,000 clones, about 93% occurring once. The sample consisted of CD4+ or CD8+ T cells sorted from blood, taken in a trial of the OX40 agonist ivuxolimab. All receptors come from an adult with an advanced solid tumor such as melanoma, head and neck, liver or kidney cancer.

This sequence joins TRBV6-5 and TRBJ2-7; the match to TRBD1 covers 9 bases. Germline V gene data show CDR1 as MNHEY and CDR2 as SVGAGI. This CDR3 region has 15 residues. The V and J ends lost 6 bases and 3 bases, in that order; junction bases with no gene match: 9. The chain's CDR3 is CASRENRGQIYEQYF. The CDR3 nucleotides read TGTGCCAGCAGGGAAAACAGGGGGCAGATCTACGAGCAGTACTTC.

The chain couples TRBV6-5 to TRBJ1-3; D ambiguous. V lost 0 bases and J 0 bases, leaving 6 bases between the germline ends. The CDR3 is 15 amino acids. Germline lookup yields CDR1 MNHEY and CDR2 SVGAGI. For the CDR3, the DNA is TGTGCCAGCAGTTACTCTGGGAGCTCTGGAAACACCATATATTTT. This codes for CASSYSGSSGNTIYF.

The chain uses TRBV5-5 and TRBJ2-7; TRBD1 is a possible D gene (6 bases). Germline V gene sequence: CDR1 SGHKS, CDR2 YYEKEE (reference sequence). The CDR3 contains 12 residues. Trimming left V 4 bases short and J 4 bases short, with 9 bases between. The CDR3 bases are TGTGCCAGCAGCAGGACAGTATACGAGCAGTACTTC. Translated, it gives CASSRTVYEQYF.

V gene TRBV18 combines with J gene TRBJ2-3; tentative D call: TRBD2 (6 bases). Germline V gene data show CDR1 as KGHSH and CDR2 as LQKENI. The ends were cut back, 5 bases at V and 4 bases at J, with 16 bases in the middle. The CDR3 consists of 15 residues. The CDR3 here is CASSTGSAVADTQYF. CDR3 DNA sequence: TGTGCCAGCTCAACCGGGAGCGCGGTTGCAGATACGCAGTATTTT.

CDR3 bases: TGCGCCAGCAGCGACCAACAGAAAACTGGCGAGCAGTACTTC. This sequence encodes CASSDQQKTGEQYF. This chain links TRBV5-1 with TRBJ2-7; the D is unclear. Germline lookup yields CDR1 SGHRS and CDR2 YFSETQ. This CDR3 is 14 amino acids long. V lost 4 bases and J lost 6, with 17 bases in between.

The J gene is TRBJ1-1, the V gene TRBV7-8; 8 bases are shared with TRBD1. Germline lookup yields CDR1 SGHVS and CDR2 FQNEAQ. The CDR3 sequence is 18 residues long. V gave up 3 bases and J gave up 0 bases; unmatched junction bases: 12. The DNA for the CDR3 is TGTGCCAGCAGCTTCTCAGAAGGACAGGGCTTCATGAACACTGAAGCTTTCTTT. Residues: CASSFSEGQGFMNTEAFF. The full variable domain, with the rest looked up from reference TRBV7-8 and TRBJ1-1, is GAGVSQSPRYKVAKRGQDVALRCDPISGHVSLFWYQQALGQGPEFLTYFQNEAQLDKSGLPSDRFFAERPEGSVSTLKIQRTQQEDSAVYLCASSFSEGQGFMNTEAFFGQGTRLTVV.

This chain's CDR3 is CASTPQATGYGYTF. In DNA form, the CDR3 reads TGTGCCAGCACCCCCCAGGCGACCGGCTATGGCTACACCTTC. The J gene is TRBJ1-2, the V gene TRBV7-6; D gene unclear. The CDR3 is made up of 14 amino acids. Trimming took 7 bases from V and 4 from J, leaving 16 bases between them. From germline, CDR1 is SGHVS and CDR2 FNYEAQ.

The chain links TRBV30 to TRBJ2-5; tentative D call: TRBD2 (6 bases). Germline loops: CDR1 GTSNPN, CDR2 SVGIG (reference sequence). The V end lost 7 bases, the J end lost 5 bases, and 17 bases lay between the germline ends. The CDR3 runs 13 residues. The CDR3 DNA sequence: TGTGCCTCTAGGGTCGCGGGAACGGAGACCCAGTACTTC. This codes for CASRVAGTETQYF.

The genes are TRBV5-5 and TRBJ1-5; D possibly corresponds to TRBD1 (5 bases). The germline CDR1 and CDR2 sequences are SGHKS and YYEKEE (reference sequence). This CDR3 comprises 16 residues. Trimming took 0 bases from V and 4 from J, leaving 14 bases between them. CDR3 bases: TGTGCCAGCAGCTTGGTGGCGGACGGGGCGAATCAGCCCCAGCATTTT. Its protein product is CASSLVADGANQPQHF.

V usage is TRBV6-1 and J usage is TRBJ1-1; D gene unclear. The V gene lost 7 bases and the J gene lost 4 bases, with 13 bases spanning the gap. The germline CDR1 and CDR2 sequences are MNHNS and SASEGT. The CDR3 extends over 13 amino acids. The CDR3 DNA follows: TGTGCCAGCACCGAACCCCCTATCACTGAAGCTTTCTTT. It translates to CASTEPPITEAFF.

The rearrangement uses TRBV18 and TRBJ1-3; D is uncertain. V shed 2 bases and J shed 0 bases, with 11 bases lying between them. The germline gives CDR1 KGHSH, CDR2 LQKENI. This CDR3 has 16 residues. The CDR3 sequence: CASSPASAGSGNTIYF. Here the CDR3 DNA reads TGTGCCAGCTCACCAGCTTCCGCAGGCTCTGGAAACACCATATATTTT.

With respect to this clone: Its ends do not fully match the called genes, so a read error is possible. The rearrangement uses TRBV4-1 and TRBJ1-4; 10 bases agree with TRBD1. This CDR3 region has 15 residues. Germline V gene data show CDR1 as MGHRA and CDR2 as YSYEKL. CDR3 sequence reads: CASSQAGTGASQPSF. The CDR3 DNA sequence: TGCGCCAGCAGCCAGGCCGGGACAGGGGCCTCTCAGCCCAGTTTT.

The chain combines TRBV2 with TRBJ2-7, with 8 positions matching TRBD2. Germline CDR1 is SNHLY and CDR2 is FYNNEI. V shed 5 bases, J shed 3 bases, and the junction held 18 bases outside the gene matches. This CDR3 spans 18 amino acids. The CDR3 bases are TGTGCCAGCAGTATCAGGGGATTAAGCGGGGGAACCTACTACGAGCAGTACTTC. Residues: CASSIRGLSGGTYYEQYF.

The V gene is TRBV5-4, the J gene TRBJ2-1; the D is unclear. The CDR3 contains 15 residues. V lost 2 bases to trimming and J lost 1 base, with 10 bases between them. In germline, CDR1 is SGHNT, CDR2 YYREEE (reference sequence). This chain's CDR3 is CASSFGRVSYNEQFF. The CDR3, as DNA: TGTGCCAGCAGCTTCGGACGGGTTTCCTACAATGAGCAGTTCTTC.

This sequence joins TRBV7-2 and TRBJ2-7, with 10 bases identical to TRBD2. J lost 4 bases, V lost 2 bases, and 2 bases had no gene match. CDR1 is SGHTA, CDR2 FQGNSA, per germline. The CDR3 loop spans 14 amino acids. CDR3 sequence reads: CASSLTSGKYEQYF. The CDR3, as DNA: TGTGCCAGCAGCTTAACTAGCGGGAAGTACGAGCAGTACTTC.

This chain joins TRBV19 and TRBJ2-6; D might be TRBD2 (6 bases). The CDR3 consists of 17 residues. Trimming took off 1 base at V and 1 base at J, with 11 bases between the two ends. Germline lookup yields CDR1 LNHDA and CDR2 SQIVND (reference sequence). The CDR3 DNA sequence: TGTGCCAGTAGTATAGGGGACGGGACTTCTGGGGCCAACGTCCTGACTTTC. Its translation is CASSIGDGTSGANVLTF.

The chain employs TRBV5-6 and TRBJ1-2, with D possibly being TRBD1 (5 bases). This CDR3 region has 16 residues. V was trimmed by 1 base and J by 2 bases, leaving 15 bases between them. Germline V gene sequence: CDR1 SGHDT, CDR2 YYEEEE. The CDR3 coding sequence is TGTGCCAGCAGCTTGTACTCCACAGGACGGAACTATGGCTACACCTTC. Translated, it gives CASSLYSTGRNYGYTF.

The J gene is TRBJ2-7, the V gene TRBV19, with 7 bases aligning to TRBD2. Germline V gene lookup returns CDR1 LNHDA and CDR2 SQIVND (reference sequence). The CDR3 has 14 amino acids. Trimming cost V 4 bases and J 2 bases; bases outside gene matches: 5. CDR3 sequence reads: CASSKLAIPYEQYF. The CDR3 DNA sequence: TGTGCCAGTAGTAAACTAGCGATTCCCTACGAGCAGTACTTC.